The T cell receptor (beta chain) described here comes from a study of HIV-infected children after antiretroviral therapy interruption. The TCR library was built from RNA with a 3' RACE protocol and unique molecular identifiers. MiXCR was run by TCRdb on the 3' RACE reads, yielding one entry per CDR3 protein. The table lists around 50,000 distinct CDR3 sequences, approximately 4.3% of them singletons. Per the germline V gene, CDR1 is MGHRA and CDR2 is YSYEKL. Trimming removed 0 bases from V and 1 base from J, with 8 bases in between. The CDR3 extends over 15 amino acids. Treatment given: PENTA 11 planned treatment interruption arm or continuous ART arm. At least 24 weeks of at least three-drug ART, in children 2 to 15 years. Judged by abundance, this clonotype is medium-sized.

The sample consisted of CD45RA+ CD4+ T cells from PBMCs, pooled from several time points, taken from a donor given antiretroviral therapy, either interrupted or continuous. Subset indicated: naive CD4+ CD45RA+ CD45RO- T cells. This chain links TRBV4-1 with TRBJ2-3, with no clear D. The clonotype was recovered from a pool of human donors with HIV. CDR3 nucleotides: TGCGCCAGCAGCCAAGATAGAACCGGCACAGATACGCAGTATTTT. The encoded protein is CASSQDRTGTDTQYF.